Following are 19 T cell receptor beta chains from one sample sequenced in a study of blood T cell repertoires in COVID-19. Using immunoSEQ multiplex PCR, the repertoire was profiled, and TCRdb retains in-frame clones only, with some absent. The data contain about 250,000 clones, 70% to 85% of them seen just once; the ten biggest clones take up around 3.4%. Sequencing input: peripheral blood. These receptors were collected from a woman at least 80 years old with acute or convalescent COVID-19.

The chain combines TRBV28 with TRBJ2-4, with TRBD2 matching over 8 bases. Germline assignment: CDR1 MDHEN and CDR2 SYDVKM. There are 15 residues in the CDR3. V lost 5 bases, J lost 1 base, and 4 bases stayed unmatched. CDR3 sequence reads: CASSRGGSAKNIQYF. The CDR3 nucleotides read TGTGCCAGCAGTCGGGGGGGTAGTGCCAAAAACATTCAGTACTTC. The entire variable domain, with the rest obtained from reference TRBV28 and TRBJ2-4, is as follows: DVKVTQSSRYLVKRTGEKVFLECVQDMDHENMFWYRQDPGLGLRLIYFSYDVKMKEKGDIPEGYSVSREKKERFSLILESASTNQTSMYLCASSRGGSAKNIQYFGAGTRLSVL.

This chain uses TRBV9 with TRBJ1-2, with D unclear. V lost 0 bases to trimming and J lost 8 bases, with 20 bases between them. This CDR3 is 16 amino acids long. Germline V gene sequence: CDR1 SGDLS, CDR2 YYNGEE. In DNA, the CDR3 is TGTGCCAGCAGCGTAGATGTGGGCGAGGGTCCCTCGGGCTACACCTTC. This sequence encodes CASSVDVGEGPSGYTF.

The chain uses TRBV19 and TRBJ2-2; D perhaps matches TRBD1 (7 bases). Germline V gene sequence: CDR1 LNHDA, CDR2 SQIVND (reference sequence). V lost 6 bases and J lost 0, with 11 bases in between. The CDR3 spans 15 residues. CDR3 amino acids: CASREGQTNTGELFF. The CDR3 coding sequence is TGTGCCAGTAGGGAGGGACAGACGAACACCGGGGAGCTGTTTTTT.

This clone was observed a few times. The V and J genes are TRBV25-1 and TRBJ2-3; D is ambiguous. The CDR3 contains 16 residues. Trimming stripped 1 base from V and 7 bases from J, with 18 bases between. Germline V gene sequence: CDR1 MGHDK, CDR2 SYGVNS. The CDR3 nucleotides read TGTGCCAGCAGTGAATTAAACCCTATTACCCCATATACGCAGTATTTT. Residues: CASSELNPITPYTQYF.

This clone turned up a few times. The chain links TRBV5-1 to TRBJ1-2; tentative D call: TRBD1 (5 bases). The CDR3 has 14 amino acids. V was clipped by 4 bases and J by 4 bases, with 14 bases between them. Per the germline V gene, CDR1 is SGHRS and CDR2 is YFSETQ. CDR3 sequence: CASSQTRTPYGYTF. The CDR3 nucleotides read TGCGCCAGCAGCCAGACGAGGACACCCTATGGCTACACCTTC.

The V gene is TRBV27, the J gene TRBJ2-7, with 7 bases identical to TRBD2. The junction had 5 bases not matched to a gene; V was cut back by 9 bases and J by 3 bases. This CDR3 comprises 12 residues. Germline V gene data show CDR1 as MNHEY and CDR2 as SMNVEV (reference sequence). In DNA form, the CDR3 reads TGTGCCAGTACGAGCGGGAACTACGAGCAGTACTTC. Its protein is CASTSGNYEQYF.

The chain combines TRBV5-5 with TRBJ1-2, with a tentative D call TRBD1 (6 bases). CDR3 size: 17 residues. The germline V gene has CDR1 SGHKS and CDR2 YYEKEE (reference sequence). Deletions cut 6 bases from V and 0 bases from J, with 21 bases between. CDR3 amino acids: CASTTAGGLSANYGYTF. CDR3 sequence (DNA): TGTGCCAGCACCACCGCCGGGGGGCTGTCAGCTAACTATGGCTACACCTTC.

This clone was detected a few times. Other DNA sequences from this sample encode an identical CDR3 as well. The genes are TRBV5-6 and TRBJ2-5; D not resolved. The germline CDR1 and CDR2 sequences are SGHDT and YYEEEE. V was shortened by 1 base and J by 5 bases, with 9 bases between the two germline ends. The CDR3 has 13 amino acids. As DNA, the CDR3 is TGTGCCAGCAGCTTGTCTCGCAGGGAGACCCAGTACTTC. Amino acid sequence: CASSLSRRETQYF.

The genes are TRBV4-1 and TRBJ1-4; TRBD1 agrees at 8 bases. CDR3 length: 15 residues. V lost 3 bases to trimming and J lost 3 bases; unmatched junction nucleotides: 3. Germline values: CDR1 MGHRA, CDR2 YSYEKL. Written as DNA, the CDR3 is TGCGCCAGCAGCCAGACAGGGGTCCCTAATGAAAAACTGTTTTTT. Its protein product is CASSQTGVPNEKLFF.

The chain employs TRBV4-1 and TRBJ2-1; TRBD2 aligns across 10 bases. This CDR3 is built from 15 residues. With V trimmed by 1 base and J by 10 bases, 7 bases remained unmatched. Germline assignment: CDR1 MGHRA and CDR2 YSYEKL. The CDR3 reads CASSQVGLAGDEQFF. As DNA, the CDR3 is TGCGCCAGCAGCCAAGTGGGGCTAGCGGGAGACGAGCAGTTCTTC.

The J gene is TRBJ1-6, the V gene TRBV10-3; 8 nucleotides line up with TRBD1. Per the germline V gene, CDR1 is ENHRY and CDR2 is SYGVKD. Unmatched junction bases numbered 8, after V lost 3 bases and J lost 10 bases. The CDR3 contains 15 residues. This CDR3 is CAISDLGQGRSPLHF. The CDR3 DNA reads TGTGCCATCAGTGATCTTGGACAGGGCCGATCACCCCTCCACTTT.

In regard to this clone: Other DNA sequences in the sample encode the same CDR3. The chain links TRBV10-3 to TRBJ1-2, with D possibly TRBD1 on 6 matching bases. Germline CDR1 ENHRY, CDR2 SYGVKD. This CDR3 contains 15 residues. The V end was cut by 2 bases, the J end by 0 bases, with 10 bases between. CDR3 sequence: CAISEGEGANYGYTF. The CDR3 bases are TGTGCCATCAGTGAGGGGGAGGGGGCTAACTATGGCTACACCTTC.

The J gene is TRBJ1-1, the V gene TRBV29-1; tentative D call: TRBD1 (6 bases). Trimming removed 7 bases at V and 3 bases at J, with 12 bases between. The length of the CDR3 is 12 residues. Looked up from germline, CDR1 is SQVTM and CDR2 is ANQGSEA. The CDR3 reads CSGRQGYTEAFF. In DNA form, the CDR3 reads TGCAGCGGCCGTCAGGGGTACACTGAAGCTTTCTTT.

V is TRBV6-5 and J is TRBJ1-3; D gene uncertain. The CDR3 sequence is 15 residues long. Germline-derived CDR1 and CDR2 are MNHEY and SVGAGI. V was cut by 2 bases and J by 2 bases, with 10 bases left in between. CDR3 nucleotides: TGTGCCAGCAGTTACGCGGAGGCCGCTGGAAACACCATATATTTT. Translating it yields CASSYAEAAGNTIYF.

The chain employs TRBV7-2 and TRBJ1-5; D perhaps matches TRBD1 (5 bases). Germline V gene data show CDR1 as SGHTA and CDR2 as FQGNSA. The CDR3 is made up of 13 amino acids. Between the trimmed V and J ends, which lost 2 bases and 6 bases, there was a span of 8 bases. In DNA form, the CDR3 reads TGTGCCAGCAGCTTACGTGGGGCTCAGCCCCAGCATTTT. As protein: CASSLRGAQPQHF.

The rearrangement joins TRBV15 to TRBJ2-5; 8 nucleotides match TRBD2. The CDR3 contains 14 residues. J was trimmed by 2 bases and V by 5 bases; bases with no gene match: 4. The germline V gene encodes CDR1 LNHNV and CDR2 YYDKDF (reference sequence). CDR3 residues: CATSPGGVQETQYF. The CDR3 DNA follows: TGTGCCACCAGCCCGGGAGGGGTTCAAGAGACCCAGTACTTC.

The chain employs TRBV5-1 and TRBJ2-7, with a weak D call TRBD2 (5 bases). V was clipped by 5 bases and J by 7 bases, with 16 bases between them. The CDR3 covers 13 residues. Germline lookup yields CDR1 SGHRS and CDR2 YFSETQ. CDR3 DNA: TGCGCCAGCAGTCCGGACGGGAATAGAGAGCAGTACTTC. This codes for CASSPDGNREQYF.

Only one count was recorded for this clone. The V call is TRBV19, the J call TRBJ2-3; 7 nucleotides align to TRBD2. With 10 bases clipped from V and 3 bases from J, the junction kept 10 bases outside the gene matches. Germline CDR1 reads LNHDA; CDR2 reads SQIVND (reference sequence). The length of the CDR3 is 14 residues. Written as DNA, the CDR3 is TGTGCCACGGGGGAGAGCGGGAAGACAGATACGCAGTATTTT. Translation: CATGESGKTDTQYF.

The gene calls are TRBV4-1 and TRBJ2-3, with D maybe TRBD2 (5 bases). V was shortened by 1 base and J by 6 bases, with 8 bases between the two germline ends. In germline, CDR1 is MGHRA, CDR2 YSYEKL. This CDR3 is built from 13 residues. The CDR3 nucleotides read TGCGCCAGCAGCCAAGCGGGGTTTGATACGCAGTATTTT. Protein sequence: CASSQAGFDTQYF.